This T cell receptor beta chain was found in a study of Tregs in tolerant kidney transplant recipients. TCRdb's table, derived via immunoSEQ multiplex PCR, lists solely in-frame clones and lacks some. The profile shows 45,000 or so clones, roughly nine tenths of them singletons. Related graft donors supplied nonmyeloablative bone marrow transplants, and mixed chimerism was transient. The CDR3 has 15 amino acids. Unmatched junction bases numbered 4, after V lost 1 base and J lost 4 bases. Per germline, CDR1 PRHDT and CDR2 FYEKMQ (reference sequence). The chain links TRBV13 to TRBJ2-1; the match to TRBD2 covers 7 bases. The origin of this receptor is a human patient who received a combined kidney and bone marrow transplant. Some T cells may be the graft donor's. This specimen was CD8+ T cells from blood (PBMCs), taken 12 months after the transplant. CDR3 bases: TGTGCCAGCAGCTTAGCGGCTAGCGGATACAATGAGCAGTTCTTC. As protein: CASSLAASGYNEQFF.